The rows below give T cell receptor beta chains drawn from one sample of a study of T cells after yellow fever vaccination. TCRdb passed the 5' RACE reads through MiXCR, listing each CDR3 protein once. The data show roughly 250,000 distinct CDR3 sequences, about an eighth seen once. The source material was CD4+ T cells sorted from PBMCs, sampled 45 days after the yellow fever booster vaccination. The receptors come from a man in his thirties or forties who received the YFV17D yellow fever vaccine. CDR3s include the opening cysteine and the closing phenylalanine or tryptophan. The D gene is left open where the match is weak. Clone size is given for some rows only: seen once, a few or many times, or a class if the clone is expanded.

d_gene,v_gene,abundance,len,j_gene,CDR3aa,CDR3nt
NA,TRBV5-1,many,11,TRBJ2-5,CASTEEETQYF,TGCGCCAGCACTGAGGAAGAGACCCAGTACTTC
NA,TRBV14,many,14,TRBJ1-1,CASSQDRGGPEAFF,TGTGCCAGCAGCCAAGATCGGGGGGGCCCTGAAGCTTTCTTT
TRBD2,TRBV20-1,NA,15,TRBJ2-7,CSATDTGTSGDEQYF,TGCAGTGCCACCGATACCGGGACTAGCGGGGACGAGCAGTACTTC
NA,TRBV14,few,12,TRBJ2-1,CASSPQNNEQFF,TGTGCCAGCAGCCCCCAAAACAATGAGCAGTTCTTC
NA,TRBV5-5,NA,15,TRBJ2-5,CASSLFVGPQETQYF,TGTGCCAGCAGCTTGTTTGTCGGGCCCCAAGAGACCCAGTACTTC
NA,TRBV4-3,few,18,TRBJ2-1,CASSQGDQTELLFDEQFF,TGCGCCAGCAGCCAAGGAGATCAGACGGAACTCCTGTTTGATGAGCAGTTCTTC
TRBD2,TRBV20-1,NA,12,TRBJ2-5,CGGGRAGETQYF,TGCGGTGGCGGGAGGGCCGGAGAGACCCAGTACTTC
NA,TRBV11-1,NA,18,TRBJ2-2,CASSLDSGLHPNTGELFF,TGTGCCAGCAGCCTCGATTCTGGACTTCACCCGAACACCGGGGAGCTGTTTTTT
NA,TRBV7-2,NA,13,TRBJ2-7,CASSFEGAGEQYF,TGTGCCAGCAGCTTTGAGGGTGCGGGGGAGCAGTACTTC
NA,TRBV5-1,many,16,TRBJ2-1,CASSPNGLNQYNEQFF,TGCGCCAGCAGCCCCAACGGACTAAACCAATACAATGAGCAGTTCTTC
NA,TRBV5-1,NA,16,TRBJ2-5,CASSPGLDAQEETQYF,TGCGCCAGCAGCCCGGGACTGGATGCACAGGAAGAGACCCAGTACTTC
TRBD1,TRBV29-1,NA,15,TRBJ2-1,CSAEGQEFVGDEQFF,TGCAGCGCCGAAGGACAGGAGTTCGTCGGGGATGAGCAGTTCTTC
NA,TRBV7-8,NA,12,TRBJ2-1,CASSLRAVEQFF,TGTGCCAGCAGCTTACGGGCGGTTGAGCAGTTCTTC
NA,TRBV19,few,14,TRBJ2-7,CASSIQGGPYEQYF,TGTGCCAGTAGTATTCAGGGGGGCCCCTACGAGCAGTACTTC
TRBD1,TRBV10-3,NA,14,TRBJ2-1,CAIREGGSYNEQFF,TGTGCCATCAGGGAAGGGGGCAGTTACAATGAGCAGTTCTTC
NA,TRBV12-3/TRBV12-4,NA,15,TRBJ2-1,CASSQHGTDCNEQFF,TGTGCCAGCAGTCAACATGGCACAGACTGCAATGAGCAGTTCTTC
NA,TRBV7-2,few,12,TRBJ2-3,CASSPNRDTQYF,TGTGCCAGCAGCCCTAACAGAGATACGCAGTATTTT
NA,TRBV20-1,NA,13,TRBJ1-4,CSARGLPNEKLFF,TGCAGTGCTCGCGGCCTGCCTAATGAAAAACTGTTTTTT
NA,TRBV29-1,few,14,TRBJ2-2,CSVKPGQNTGELFF,TGCAGCGTTAAGCCGGGACAGAACACCGGGGAGCTGTTTTTT
NA,TRBV10-3,NA,12,TRBJ2-1,CAISDPSFEQFF,TGTGCCATCAGTGACCCGTCCTTCGAGCAGTTCTTC
NA,TRBV10-3,NA,14,TRBJ2-2,CAISGSANTGELFF,TGTGCCATCAGTGGTAGCGCGAACACCGGGGAGCTGTTTTTT
TRBD2,TRBV7-9,few,14,TRBJ2-7,CASSLAGVRYEQYF,TGTGCCAGCAGTCTAGCGGGAGTTCGGTACGAGCAGTACTTC
NA,TRBV5-6,NA,14,TRBJ2-3,CASSLEATRLTQYF,TGTGCCAGCAGCTTGGAGGCGACACGGCTTACGCAGTATTTT
TRBD1,TRBV12-3/TRBV12-4,NA,14,TRBJ2-2,CASRDRPNTGELFF,TGTGCCAGCAGGGACAGGCCGAACACCGGGGAGCTGTTTTTT